Described below is a single T cell receptor (beta chain) sequence and its context. The antigen is undetermined. The data derive from a study of T cell repertoires in cytomegalovirus infection. Study results and limitations: The ex vivo response showed dominance by HLA-C-restricted CMV-specific TCR beta clonotypes.

TCRdb re-called the reads through MiXCR, storing one row per CDR3 protein. The table has some 240,000 distinct CDR3 sequences, approximately 15% seen once. V dropped 3 bases and J dropped 1; count of bases not matched to a gene: 10. The length of the CDR3 is 18 residues. The germline CDR1 and CDR2 sequences are SGDLS and YYNGEE. The sequence was collected from a human donor in good health (CMV status not recorded). Some clones in this sample may be carry-over from other donors' samples. The chain combines TRBV9 with TRBJ1-3; TRBD1 agrees at 10 bases. The sequencing input was CD8+ T cells from PBMCs. CDR3 sequence: CASSEGQGINFSGNTIYF. CDR3 nucleotides: TGTGCCAGCAGCGAGGGACAGGGGATCAACTTTTCTGGAAACACCATATATTTT.